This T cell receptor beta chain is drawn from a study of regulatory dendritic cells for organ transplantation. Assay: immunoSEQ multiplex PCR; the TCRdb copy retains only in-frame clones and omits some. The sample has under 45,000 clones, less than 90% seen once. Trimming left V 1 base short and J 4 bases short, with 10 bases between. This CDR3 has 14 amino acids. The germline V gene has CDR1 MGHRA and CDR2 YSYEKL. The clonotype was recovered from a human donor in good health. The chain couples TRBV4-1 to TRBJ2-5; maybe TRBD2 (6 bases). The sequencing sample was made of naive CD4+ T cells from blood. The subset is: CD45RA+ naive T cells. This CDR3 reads CASSQGLGGETQYF. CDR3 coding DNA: TGCGCCAGCAGCCAAGGACTAGGTGGAGAGACCCAGTACTTC.